This TCR beta chain derives from a study of blood T cell repertoires in COVID-19. Whole-study context: Donors in the United States, Italy and Spain gave samples during acute or convalescent COVID-19. PBMCs, B-cell-depleted T cells, or T cells provided the cDNA or gDNA that made up the material.

The trim removed 6 bases at V and 0 bases at J, leaving 5 bases unmatched. Germline V gene sequence: CDR1 MNHEY, CDR2 SVGAGI. CDR3 length equals 15 residues. In the original workflow: The authors estimated nucleated cell counts from reference gene primer amplification. Clones were read by immunoSEQ multiplex PCR, and TCRdb kept only the in-frame ones, dropping some. For V, J and clone size, that table is used; D and trimming come from the DNA. The profile covers some 200,000 clones, with 87% appearing a single time and more than 10% taken by the ten largest. The specimen sequenced was peripheral blood. J is TRBJ2-1 and V is TRBV6-5, with 7 bases matching TRBD2. This TCR derives from a woman aged 18 to 35 who had recovered from COVID-19. DNA of the CDR3: TGTGCCAGCAGAATAGCGGGCGGCTCCTACAATGAGCAGTTCTTC. As protein: CASRIAGGSYNEQFF.